The 20 T cell receptor beta chains given below trace back to one sample, sequenced in a study of CD8+ T cells in alopecia areata. Once RNA had been extracted, it was reverse transcribed into cDNA to act as the sequencing template. TCRdb keeps only in-frame clones here, not all; method: immunoSEQ multiplex PCR. The repertoire consists of around 190,000 clones, with 60% occurring once and the leading ten covering 0.65% to 0.7%. The treatment is: oral pan-JAK inhibitor, 5-10 mg twice daily. Here the sequenced sample was CD4+ T cells sorted from blood, taken at week 4, from a patient treated with tofacitinib. These receptors originate from a human donor with alopecia areata.

The chain couples TRBV5-1 to TRBJ2-2; 7 nucleotides align to TRBD2. Germline CDR1 SGHRS, CDR2 YFSETQ. J lost 5 bases, V lost 5 bases, and 9 bases had no gene match. The CDR3 has 15 residues. The CDR3 spells CASRYIGGSTGELFF. DNA for the CDR3: TGCGCCAGCAGATACATAGGCGGGAGTACCGGGGAGCTGTTTTTT.

The chain combines TRBV14 with TRBJ2-5; weak D call: TRBD1 (5 bases). From germline, CDR1 is SGHDN and CDR2 FVKESK. The germline V and J ends were trimmed by 0 bases and 5 bases, with 19 bases remaining between them. This CDR3 region has 17 residues. CDR3 in DNA: TGTGCCAGCAGCCAAGATTTGGGGCGAAGGAAGGCGGAGACCCAGTACTTC. It encodes CASSQDLGRRKAETQYF.

Remarks on this clone: At one end, the junction sequence differs from germline, possibly due to a read error. The V call is TRBV7-2, the J call TRBJ1-3, with 7 positions matching TRBD1. The CDR3 is 13 amino acids. The germline gives CDR1 SGHTA, CDR2 FQGNSA. The CDR3 is CASRLDRENTIYF. The CDR3 DNA sequence: TGTGCCAGCAGATTAGACAGGGAAAACACCATATATTTT.

The chain links TRBV7-2 to TRBJ2-2; 11 nucleotides align to TRBD2. The CDR3 consists of 17 residues. The V segment lost 1 base and the J segment 6 bases; nucleotides outside the gene matches: 7. The germline V gene encodes CDR1 SGHTA and CDR2 FQGNSA. The CDR3, as DNA: TGTGCCAGCAGCTTAGATAATAGCGGGAGGGCCTCCGGGGAGCTGTTTTTT. Protein: CASSLDNSGRASGELFF.

This chain joins TRBV30 and TRBJ1-5; D call uncertain. V shed 3 bases and J shed 2 bases, with 14 bases lying between them. Germline loops: CDR1 GTSNPN, CDR2 SVGIG (reference sequence). There are 15 residues in the CDR3. The CDR3 DNA sequence: TGTGCCTGGAGCCGGGGTGTGACGGGCAATCAGCCCCAGCATTTT. Encoded protein: CAWSRGVTGNQPQHF. Based on the CDR3 plus reference TRBV30 and TRBJ1-5, the full variable domain is SQTIHQWPATLVQPVGSPLSLECTVEGTSNPNLYWYRQAAGRGLQLLFYSVGIGQISSEVPQNLSASRPQDRQFILSSKKLLLSDSGFYLCAWSRGVTGNQPQHFGDGTRLSIL.

J is TRBJ2-1 and V is TRBV10-3, with D uncertain. The germline V gene encodes CDR1 ENHRY and CDR2 SYGVKD. V shed 7 bases and J shed 5 bases, with 9 bases lying between them. This CDR3 is built from 12 residues. CDR3 loop: CAITSLNNEQFF. The CDR3 bases are TGTGCCATCACGAGTCTTAACAATGAGCAGTTCTTC.

A word on this clone: The junction departs from the called germline gene at one end, perhaps through a read error. The chain links TRBV6-9 to TRBJ2-4; perhaps TRBD1 as D (6 bases). The CDR3 is made up of 9 amino acids. From germline, CDR1 is MNHGY and CDR2 SVAAGI. CDR3: CASSWWGHF. In DNA, the CDR3 is TGTGCCAGCAGTTGGTGGGGGCACTTC.

The J gene is TRBJ1-4, the V gene TRBV30; D is possibly TRBD1 (6 bases). Trimming took off 5 bases at V and 8 bases at J, with 6 bases between the two ends. This CDR3 contains 10 residues. Germline-derived CDR1 and CDR2 are GTSNPN and SVGIG (reference sequence). The CDR3 DNA reads as TGTGCCTGGGGGACAGAAAAACTGTTTTTT. Translated, it gives CAWGTEKLFF.

The V gene is TRBV2, the J gene TRBJ2-7; D not certain. There are 16 residues in the CDR3. The germline V gene has CDR1 SNHLY and CDR2 FYNNEI. The V end lost 6 bases, the J end lost 3 bases, and 21 bases lay between the germline ends. The CDR3 is CASRAKAGAFGYEQYF. CDR3 DNA: TGTGCCAGCAGAGCCAAGGCAGGCGCCTTTGGCTACGAGCAGTACTTC.

V is TRBV4-1 and J is TRBJ2-5, with a weak D call TRBD2 (5 bases). Germline CDR1 MGHRA, CDR2 YSYEKL. The germline V and J ends were trimmed by 2 bases and 8 bases, with 18 bases remaining between them. The CDR3 has 15 residues. In nucleotides, the CDR3 is TGCGCCAGCAGCCAATTATATTCAGCGGAACGTACCCAGTACTTC. This translates into CASSQLYSAERTQYF.

The chain has TRBV2 and TRBJ2-3; a possible D gene is TRBD2 (5 bases). This CDR3 spans 12 amino acids. Germline CDR1 SNHLY, CDR2 FYNNEI. V was shortened by 2 bases and J by 14 bases, with 14 bases between the two germline ends. The CDR3 protein is CASSEWVGAWYF. Here the CDR3 DNA reads TGTGCCAGCAGTGAATGGGTGGGAGCGTGGTATTTT.

J is TRBJ1-2 and V is TRBV7-9; the match to TRBD1 covers 7 bases. Germline CDR1 reads SEHNR; CDR2 reads FQNEAQ (reference sequence). This CDR3 spans 15 amino acids. V shed 4 bases, J shed 2 bases, and the junction held 7 bases outside the gene matches. CDR3 nucleotide sequence: TGTGCCAGCAGCTCGGGACAGTCCTTCAACTATGGCTACACCTTC. This codes for CASSSGQSFNYGYTF.

This CDR3 is CASSYNLGTEAFF. As DNA, the CDR3 is TGTGCCAGCAGTTATAACTTGGGAACTGAAGCTTTCTTT. The chain is built from TRBV6-5 and TRBJ1-1; D is ambiguous. Looked up from germline, CDR1 is MNHEY and CDR2 is SVGAGI. With 3 bases removed from V and 5 bases from J, the gap between germline ends came to 10 bases. CDR3 length: 13 amino acids.

This rearrangement joins TRBV7-9 to TRBJ2-1; 8 nucleotides match TRBD1. CDR1 and CDR2 from the germline V gene are SEHNR and FQNEAQ (reference sequence). V shed 4 bases, J shed 8 bases, and the junction held 7 bases outside the gene matches. There are 14 residues in the CDR3. The CDR3 protein is CASSSGTGGYEQFF. The DNA for the CDR3 is TGTGCCAGCAGCTCCGGGACAGGTGGATATGAGCAGTTCTTC.

The gene calls are TRBV30 and TRBJ2-7; 12 bases fit TRBD2. With 7 bases clipped from V and 4 bases from J, the junction kept 2 bases outside the gene matches. The CDR3 contains 12 residues. Germline CDR1 and CDR2: GTSNPN and SVGIG (reference sequence). The CDR3 DNA is TGTGCCTCTAGCGGGAGGGCGTACGAGCAGTACTTC. Its protein is CASSGRAYEQYF.

This clone was picked up a small number of times. The J gene is TRBJ1-5, the V gene TRBV29-1, with D unclear. Between the trimmed V and J ends, which lost 6 bases and 3 bases, there was a span of 12 bases. In germline, CDR1 is SQVTM, CDR2 ANQGSEA. This CDR3 has 13 residues. CDR3 DNA: TGCAGCGTCGCCCGGGCAGACAATCAGCCCCAGCATTTT. It codes for CSVARADNQPQHF.

The chain employs TRBV7-2 and TRBJ2-2; 7 nucleotides align to TRBD1. The V segment lost 2 bases and the J segment 9 bases; nucleotides outside the gene matches: 9. The germline gives CDR1 SGHTA, CDR2 FQGNSA. The CDR3 spans 15 residues. The CDR3 spells CASSLLGQPTWELFF. For the CDR3, the DNA is TGTGCCAGCAGCTTACTGGGACAGCCAACCTGGGAGCTGTTTTTT.

The rearrangement uses TRBV9 and TRBJ2-7; D not resolved. From germline, CDR1 is SGDLS and CDR2 YYNGEE. Trimming pared 2 bases from V and 0 bases from J, leaving 9 bases between. The CDR3 extends over 14 amino acids. CDR3 DNA sequence: TGTGCCAGCAGCGTGCGACTGGACTCCTACGAGCAGTACTTC. Translation gives CASSVRLDSYEQYF.

This clone was observed a few times. V and J are TRBV29-1 and TRBJ2-3; 11 nucleotides line up with TRBD1. The CDR3 totals 13 residues. In germline, CDR1 is SQVTM, CDR2 ANQGSEA. Trimming cost V 6 bases and J 4 bases; bases outside gene matches: 3. The CDR3 DNA is TGCAGCGTCGGACAGGGGGCGGCAGATACGCAGTATTTT. It yields the protein CSVGQGAADTQYF.

V and J are TRBV19 and TRBJ1-5; D is uncertain. Germline V gene lookup returns CDR1 LNHDA and CDR2 SQIVND (reference sequence). V was cut by 7 bases and J by 2 bases, with 12 bases left in between. This CDR3 spans 14 amino acids. In DNA form, the CDR3 reads TGTGCCAGTACAACTGAATTCCGCAATCAGCCCCAGCATTTT. Amino acid sequence: CASTTEFRNQPQHF.